A few counts support the clone carrying this T cell receptor (beta chain). As yet, its antigen is unknown. This record belongs to a study of post-analysis software for immune sequencing data. Findings and limits, study-wide: Multiple sclerosis was associated with a significant reduction in normalized Chao1 diversity relative to controls. Those samples that were prepared in the same batch co-clustered strongly by F measure.

Prepared libraries of TCR beta cDNA carried unique molecular identifiers. Each sample of roughly 0.9 to 11 million input T cells yielded around 500,000 cDNA molecules, so each molecule approximated one T cell. TCRdb called the PCR reads again in MiXCR, with one record for every CDR3 protein. Among about 540,000 distinct CDR3 sequences listed, approximately 31% were seen once. The source is a girl aged 2-17 years with multiple sclerosis. The sequenced material came from blood.

The CDR3 DNA reads as TGCAGTGCTAGATCCGGGACAGGGGGCTTTGGCTACACCTTC. Its protein product is CSARSGTGGFGYTF. J is TRBJ1-2 and V is TRBV20-1; 12 nucleotides line up with TRBD1. Trimming at V came to 2 bases and at J to 7 bases, leaving 5 bases not matched to a gene. The CDR3 extends over 14 amino acids. Germline CDR1 is DFQATT and CDR2 is SNEGSKA (reference sequence).